This T cell receptor beta chain was sequenced in a study of blood T cell repertoires in COVID-19. This CDR3 region has 15 residues. Germline loops: CDR1 MNHEY, CDR2 SVGAGI. V lost 1 base, J lost 6 bases, and 8 bases stayed unmatched. The method was immunoSEQ multiplex PCR; TCRdb's version includes in-frame clones alone and lacks a portion of them. There are about 160,000 clones in the sample; approximately 88% occur only once, and roughly 2.9% lies in the top ten. The V call is TRBV6-5, the J call TRBJ2-7; 8 bases are a match to TRBD2. The sample taken for sequencing was peripheral blood. The source of this sequence is a woman aged 60-75 years with acute or convalescent COVID-19. The chain's CDR3 is CASSYFAGGAFEQYF. CDR3 nucleotides: TGTGCCAGCAGTTACTTCGCGGGGGGAGCGTTCGAGCAGTACTTC.